This TCR beta chain was sequenced during a study of B cell selection in AIRE deficiency. Regarding the study as a whole: Of several thousand shared Treg TCRbeta sequences, roughly 32% were healthy-donor-only and about 9.1% patient-only. AIRE-deficient Tconv and Treg repertoires matched healthy donors in TCRBV, CDR3 length, diversity. Only TCRbeta was sequenced; about 35% of shared healthy Treg sequences appeared in Tconv. Shared Treg sequences had shorter CDR3s, biased toward rearrangements with few non-templated insertions.

This CDR3 region has 14 residues. V was trimmed by 4 bases and J by 6 bases, leaving 15 bases between them. CDR1 is SGHNT and CDR2 is YYREEE in the germline V gene (reference sequence). Conventional CD4 T cells were sorted as CD4+CD127+ cells. Measured with immunoSEQ multiplex PCR; TCRdb has only the in-frame clones, and not every one. In the table there are fewer than 30,000 clones, around 97% of which are singletons. A word on this clone: Its antigen is currently unknown.

V is TRBV5-4 and J is TRBJ2-3; the D call may be TRBD1 or TRBD2 (7 bases each). The sequenced material came from conventional CD4+ T cells sorted from PBMCs. The receptor comes from a human donor with AIRE deficiency. This CDR3 reads CASSLQGGEDTQYF. The DNA of the CDR3 is TGTGCCAGCAGCCTCCAGGGGGGGGAGGATACGCAGTATTTT.